These 16 T cell receptor beta chains were all obtained from the same sample, sequenced in a study of blood T cell repertoires in COVID-19. The assay was immunoSEQ multiplex PCR, and TCRdb's table has in-frame clones only and misses some. The table records around 89,000 clones, roughly 78% of them present only once. The sequencing sample was made of peripheral blood. These receptors originate from a woman of 80 years or more with acute or convalescent COVID-19.

V gene TRBV9 combines with J gene TRBJ2-7, with 7 bases fitting TRBD1. Unmatched junction bases numbered 3, after V lost 0 bases and J lost 3 bases. Germline assignment: CDR1 SGDLS and CDR2 YYNGEE. The CDR3 is made up of 14 amino acids. CDR3 DNA: TGTGCCAGCAGCGTAGGACAGGGAAACTACGAGCAGTACTTC. This encodes CASSVGQGNYEQYF.

The chain couples TRBV5-5 to TRBJ1-1; a weak D match, TRBD1 (6 bases). The CDR3 has 16 amino acids. Per germline, CDR1 SGHKS and CDR2 YYEKEE (reference sequence). The ends were cut back, 6 bases at V and 0 bases at J, with 18 bases in the middle. The CDR3 here is CASTFFQGMMNTEAFF. DNA of the CDR3: TGTGCCAGCACCTTTTTCCAGGGGATGATGAACACTGAAGCTTTCTTT.

The chain recombines TRBV6-2 or TRBV6-3 with TRBJ2-7, with D perhaps TRBD2 (5 bases). Germline CDR1 reads MNHEY; CDR2 reads SVGEGT. The CDR3 is made up of 12 amino acids. The ends were cut back, 6 bases at V and 11 bases at J, with 17 bases in the middle. CDR3 amino acids: CASSPIGVGEYF. The CDR3 DNA is TGTGCCAGCAGCCCAATCGGGGTTGGGGAGTACTTC.

The rearrangement uses TRBV10-3 and TRBJ1-2; 10 bases are shared with TRBD1. V trimming: 5 bases; J trimming: 0 bases; junction bases outside the gene matches: 3. Germline V gene sequence: CDR1 ENHRY, CDR2 SYGVKD. This CDR3 is built from 15 residues. In nucleotides, the CDR3 is TGTGCCATCAGTAACGGACAGGGGGCTAACTATGGCTACACCTTC. This gives the protein CAISNGQGANYGYTF.

The chain is built from TRBV5-1 and TRBJ1-4; D possibly corresponds to TRBD1 (5 bases). Germline V gene lookup returns CDR1 SGHRS and CDR2 YFSETQ. This CDR3 has 14 residues. V was clipped by 3 bases and J by 8 bases, with 14 bases between them. This CDR3 is CASSWGGDSEKLFF. The CDR3 DNA sequence: TGCGCCAGCAGCTGGGGCGGGGATAGCGAAAAACTGTTTTTT.

This clone was seen a few times. The chain recombines TRBV21-1 with TRBJ1-2. TRBV21-1 is a pseudogene locus. The CDR3 sequence is 15 residues long. DNA for the CDR3: TGTGCCAGCAGCCCTGGGCGGGGACGGATCTATGGCTACACCTTC. Translation: CASSPGRGRIYGYTF.

This chain joins TRBV7-2 and TRBJ2-7; 8 bases match TRBD2. The V segment lost 6 bases and the J segment 3 bases; nucleotides outside the gene matches: 10. The CDR3 covers 15 residues. Germline V lookup: CDR1 SGHTA, CDR2 FQGNSA. CDR3 in DNA: TGTGCCAGCAGACTTAACCCGGGGGGGCTCTACGAGCAGTACTTC. Amino acid sequence: CASRLNPGGLYEQYF.

DNA for the CDR3: TGTGCCAGCAGCGTAGGGAACAGGGGGCGGTTCGGAGAGCAGTACTTC. This sequence encodes CASSVGNRGRFGEQYF. The chain uses TRBV9 and TRBJ2-7; 9 bases align to TRBD1. There are 16 residues in the CDR3. Germline V gene sequence: CDR1 SGDLS, CDR2 YYNGEE. V trimming: 0 bases; J trimming: 7 bases; junction bases outside the gene matches: 11.

This clone has only one observation. The gene calls are TRBV5-6 and TRBJ1-1; the D is unclear. The CDR3 contains 12 residues. Germline CDR1 and CDR2: SGHDT and YYEEEE. V was cut by 2 bases and J by 3 bases, with 5 bases left in between. In nucleotides, the CDR3 is TGTGCCAGCAGCTTCGGTTACACTGAAGCTTTCTTT. This sequence encodes CASSFGYTEAFF. The full variable domain, its missing parts supplied by reference TRBV5-6 and TRBJ1-1, is DAGVTQSPTHLIKTRGQQVTLRCSPKSGHDTVSWYQQALGQGPQFIFQYYEEEERQRGNFPDRFSGHQFPNYSSELNVNALLLGDSALYLCASSFGYTEAFFGQGTRLTVV.

A few counts support this clone. CDR3 sequence reads: CASSHRGLKVEAFF. The CDR3 DNA reads as TGTGCCAGCAGCCACCGGGGTTTAAAAGTTGAAGCTTTCTTT. The genes are TRBV3-1 (or the pseudogene TRBV3-2) and TRBJ1-1; D is undetermined. V was cut by 3 bases and J by 7 bases, with 15 bases left in between. The CDR3 loop spans 14 amino acids. Germline CDR1 and CDR2: LGHDT and YNNKEL (reference sequence).

V is TRBV9 and J is TRBJ2-1; D might be TRBD2 (7 bases). V lost 0 bases, J lost 4 bases, and 11 bases lay in between. Germline CDR1 and CDR2: SGDLS and YYNGEE. The CDR3 consists of 15 residues. For the CDR3, the DNA is TGTGCCAGCAGCGTAGAGGGGGGGAATTACAATGAGCAGTTCTTC. As protein: CASSVEGGNYNEQFF.

V gene TRBV19 combines with J gene TRBJ2-1, with 7 bases identical to TRBD2. Germline V gene data show CDR1 as LNHDA and CDR2 as SQIVND (reference sequence). The J segment lost 10 bases and the V segment lost 3 bases, leaving 15 bases of the junction unmatched. This CDR3 spans 16 amino acids. CDR3 DNA: TGTGCCAGTAGTATTTCCGGGCTCCGGGGGGTGTCGGAGCAGTTCTTC. The encoded protein is CASSISGLRGVSEQFF.

This clone was picked up one time. This rearrangement joins TRBV30 to TRBJ2-3, with D maybe TRBD1 (6 bases). The V end lost 2 bases, the J end lost 3 bases, and 18 bases lay between the germline ends. The CDR3 totals 16 residues. The germline V gene encodes CDR1 GTSNPN and CDR2 SVGIG (reference sequence). The CDR3 nucleotides read TGTGCCTGGAGTAAAGAGGGGACACCTTGGACAGATACGCAGTATTTT. It specifies CAWSKEGTPWTDTQYF. The full variable domain, completed using reference TRBV30 and TRBJ2-3, is SQTIHQWPATLVQPVGSPLSLECTVEGTSNPNLYWYRQAAGRGLQLLFYSVGIGQISSEVPQNLSASRPQDRQFILSSKKLLLSDSGFYLCAWSKEGTPWTDTQYFGPGTRLTVL.

The chain employs TRBV5-1 and TRBJ2-3, with 8 bases aligning to TRBD2. The CDR3 contains 17 residues. Unmatched junction bases numbered 12, after V lost 1 base and J lost 5 bases. Germline assignment: CDR1 SGHRS and CDR2 YFSETQ. CDR3 sequence: CASSLHPGGTRGDTQYF. The CDR3 DNA follows: TGCGCCAGCAGCTTGCACCCCGGGGGGACTAGGGGAGATACGCAGTATTTT.

The V and J genes are TRBV19 and TRBJ1-2, with D tentatively TRBD1 (6 bases). The CDR3 has 12 amino acids. V was trimmed by 6 bases and J by 3 bases, leaving 8 bases between them. Looked up from germline, CDR1 is LNHDA and CDR2 is SQIVND (reference sequence). This CDR3 reads CASRQGYYGYTF. For the CDR3, the DNA is TGTGCCAGTAGACAGGGCTACTATGGCTACACCTTC.

This clone was detected only once. J is TRBJ1-1 and V is TRBV5-1; D possibly corresponds to TRBD1 (6 bases). Per the germline V gene, CDR1 is SGHRS and CDR2 is YFSETQ. V was shortened by 4 bases and J by 2 bases, with 18 bases between the two germline ends. The CDR3 has 16 residues. The CDR3 sequence is CASSDPIQGFNTEAFF. For the CDR3, the DNA is TGCGCCAGCAGCGATCCAATACAGGGTTTTAACACTGAAGCTTTCTTT.